Shown below are 10 T cell receptor beta chains from a single sample sequenced in a study of blood T cells in healthy people across ages. Then a second PCR, running roughly 7 to 11 cycles, was carried out with a sample-barcoded 5' primer and a J-beta primer mix. MiXCR, applied by TCRdb to the 5' RACE reads, yields one record per CDR3 protein. This sample has approximately 1,700,000 distinct CDR3 sequences, with roughly two fifths found just once. The sample was blood. These receptor sequences come from a human donor in good health.

This clonotype showed up just a few times. The J gene is TRBJ1-4, the V gene TRBV24-1, with D perhaps TRBD1 (6 bases). Deletions cut 5 bases from V and 10 bases from J, with 34 bases between. The germline CDR1 and CDR2 sequences are KGHDR and SFDVKD. The CDR3 is 20 residues long. The DNA for the CDR3 is TGTGCCACCAGTGGATTGTGGACAGTGGAGTGTCGGGTCCTCTGGGGAAAACTGTTTTTT. Its translation is CATSGLWTVECRVLWGKLFF.

The CDR3 sequence: CASRLGLAEQETQYF. The DNA of the CDR3 is TGTGCCAGCAGACTAGGACTAGCGGAACAAGAGACCCAGTACTTC. This chain links TRBV6-2 or TRBV6-3 with TRBJ2-5, with TRBD2 matching over 10 bases. V shed 6 bases and J 2 bases; nucleotides not matched to a gene: 6. CDR1 and CDR2 (germline): MNHEY, SVGEGT. CDR3 size: 15 residues.

The CDR3 DNA is TGCGCCAGCAGCCGGGGACAGGGAAGCCCTGGGGCCAACGTCCTGACTTTC. It codes for CASSRGQGSPGANVLTF. The rearrangement links TRBV4-1 to TRBJ2-6; 9 bases match TRBD1. This CDR3 spans 17 amino acids. Germline trimming cut 4 bases from V and 2 bases from J; bases unmatched to any gene: 6. From germline, CDR1 is MGHRA and CDR2 YSYEKL.

The chain combines TRBV20-1 with TRBJ2-5; the D call may be TRBD1 or TRBD2 (6 bases each). Trimming cost V 5 bases and J 4 bases, with 17 bases left between them. The CDR3 consists of 14 residues. The germline V gene encodes CDR1 DFQATT and CDR2 SNEGSKA (reference sequence). This chain's CDR3 is CSAAGGRVGETQYF. CDR3 DNA: TGCAGTGCTGCTGGGGGGCGAGTTGGAGAGACCCAGTACTTC.

This clonotype was seen at least ten times. An end of the junction does not agree with germline; a read error may underlie this. V is TRBV5-1 and J is TRBJ2-1; no clear D. Per germline, CDR1 SGHRS and CDR2 YFSETQ. The CDR3 extends over 12 amino acids. The CDR3 region has the DNA TGTGCCAGCAGCTTAGCCTACAATGAGCAGTTCTTC. This codes for CASSLAYNEQFF. The variable domain in full, completed from reference TRBV5-1 and TRBJ2-1, reads KAGVTQTPRYLIKTRGQQVTLSCSPISGHRSVSWYQQTPGQGLQFLFEYFSETQRNKGNFPGRFSGRQFSNSRSEMNVSTLELGDSALYLCASSLAYNEQFFGPGTRLTVL.

This clonotype has more than one count but fewer than ten. The V gene is TRBV7-2, the J gene TRBJ2-3, with 8 bases matching TRBD1. Germline-derived CDR1 and CDR2 are SGHTA and FQGNSA. The CDR3 spans 16 residues. V lost 5 bases, J lost 1 base, and 8 bases stayed unmatched. Here the CDR3 reads CASSPRQGSGTDTQYF. CDR3 nucleotide sequence: TGTGCCAGCAGCCCCCGACAGGGGTCGGGCACAGATACGCAGTATTTT.

This sequence joins TRBV4-1 and TRBJ1-2, with 9 positions matching TRBD1. Germline loops: CDR1 MGHRA, CDR2 YSYEKL. The CDR3 length is 15 residues. V lost 4 bases and J lost 1; bases outside the gene matches: 4. The CDR3 DNA follows: TGCGCCAGCAGCCTAGGACAGGGGTTTAACTATGGCTACACCTTC. Translating gives CASSLGQGFNYGYTF.

This clonotype was counted at least ten times. V is TRBV20-1 and J is TRBJ2-5; weak D call: TRBD2 (5 bases). Trimming cost V 4 bases and J 5 bases, with 11 bases left between them. The CDR3 runs 12 residues. CDR1 is DFQATT and CDR2 is SNEGSKA in the germline V gene (reference sequence). CDR3 loop: CSANHPGETQYF. The CDR3 DNA sequence: TGCAGTGCTAATCATCCGGGGGAGACCCAGTACTTC.

The rearrangement links TRBV29-1 to TRBJ2-5; tentatively, D is TRBD1 (6 bases). The end of the DNA aligns better with TRBJ2-7, so the J call may be wrong. From germline, CDR1 is SQVTM and CDR2 ANQGSEA. The CDR3 runs 13 residues. The CDR3 sequence: CSVQFQGPYEQYF. CDR3 sequence (DNA): TGCAGCGTCCAGTTTCAGGGGCCCTACGAGCAGTACTTC.

V gene TRBV10-3 combines with J gene TRBJ2-3; D gene unclear. CDR3 length: 15 amino acids. The germline V gene encodes CDR1 ENHRY and CDR2 SYGVKD. Trimming shortened V by 0 bases and J by 2 bases, and 9 bases separated the two germline ends. The CDR3 is CAISESRSDTDTQYF. In DNA, the CDR3 is TGTGCCATCAGTGAGTCGCGGAGCGACACAGATACGCAGTATTTT.